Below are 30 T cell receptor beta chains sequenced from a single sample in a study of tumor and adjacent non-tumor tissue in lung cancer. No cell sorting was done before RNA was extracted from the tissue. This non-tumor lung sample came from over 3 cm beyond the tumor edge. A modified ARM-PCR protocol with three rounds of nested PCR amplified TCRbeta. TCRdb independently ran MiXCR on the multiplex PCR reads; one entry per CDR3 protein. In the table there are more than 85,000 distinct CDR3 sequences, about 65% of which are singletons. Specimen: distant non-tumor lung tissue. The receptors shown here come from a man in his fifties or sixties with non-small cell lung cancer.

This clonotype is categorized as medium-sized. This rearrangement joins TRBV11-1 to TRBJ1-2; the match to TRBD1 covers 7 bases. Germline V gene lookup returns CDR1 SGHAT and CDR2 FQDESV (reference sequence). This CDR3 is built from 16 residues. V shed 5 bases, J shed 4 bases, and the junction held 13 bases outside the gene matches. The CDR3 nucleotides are TGTGCCAGCAGCCAAGCAGGGACAGATAAATCCTATGGCTACACCTTC. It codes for CASSQAGTDKSYGYTF.

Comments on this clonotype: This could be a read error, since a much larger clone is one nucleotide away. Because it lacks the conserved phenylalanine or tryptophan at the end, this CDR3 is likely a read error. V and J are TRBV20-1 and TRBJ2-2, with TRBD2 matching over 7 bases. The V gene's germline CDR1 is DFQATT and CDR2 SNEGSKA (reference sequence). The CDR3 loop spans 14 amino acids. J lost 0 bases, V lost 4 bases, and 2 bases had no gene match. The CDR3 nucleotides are TGCAGTGCTAAGCGGGGATCGAACACCGGGGAGCTGTTTATT. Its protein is CSAKRGSNTGELFI.

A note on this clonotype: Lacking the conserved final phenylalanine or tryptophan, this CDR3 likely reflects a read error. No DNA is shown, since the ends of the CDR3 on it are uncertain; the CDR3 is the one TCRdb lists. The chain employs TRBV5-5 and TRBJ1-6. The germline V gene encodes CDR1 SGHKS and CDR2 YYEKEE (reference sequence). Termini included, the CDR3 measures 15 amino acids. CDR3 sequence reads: CAGGSGTSFMSPLHL.

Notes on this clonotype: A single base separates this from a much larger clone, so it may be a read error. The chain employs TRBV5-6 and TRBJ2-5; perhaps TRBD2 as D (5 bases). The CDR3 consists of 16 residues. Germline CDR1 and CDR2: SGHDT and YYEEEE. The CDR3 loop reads CASSLAGGFGQGTQYF. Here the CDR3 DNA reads TGTGCCAGCAGCTTGGCCGGAGGTTTCGGGCAAGGGACCCAGTACTTC.

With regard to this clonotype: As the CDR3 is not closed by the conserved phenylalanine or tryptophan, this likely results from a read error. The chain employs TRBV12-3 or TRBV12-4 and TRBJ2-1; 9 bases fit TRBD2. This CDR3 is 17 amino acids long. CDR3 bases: TGTGCCATCAGTCTCCCCCCAGCGGGGGGCGGATACAATGAGCAGTTCATA. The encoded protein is CAISLPPAGGGYNEQFI.

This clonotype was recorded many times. The CDR3 bases are TGTGCCAGCAGTGCAGGGTCCGGTCAGCCCCAGCATTTT. The encoded protein is CASSAGSGQPQHF. The genes are TRBV12-3 or TRBV12-4 and TRBJ1-5; TRBD1 is a possible D gene (5 bases). CDR3 length: 13 residues. V lost 5 bases, J lost 6 bases, and 11 bases lay in between.

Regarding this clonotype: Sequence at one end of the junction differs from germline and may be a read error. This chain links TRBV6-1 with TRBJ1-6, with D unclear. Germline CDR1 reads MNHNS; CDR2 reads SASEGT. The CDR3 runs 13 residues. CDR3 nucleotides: TGCGCCAGCAGTGAATCAGGAAGTTCACCTCTCCACTTT. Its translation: CASSESGSSPLHF.

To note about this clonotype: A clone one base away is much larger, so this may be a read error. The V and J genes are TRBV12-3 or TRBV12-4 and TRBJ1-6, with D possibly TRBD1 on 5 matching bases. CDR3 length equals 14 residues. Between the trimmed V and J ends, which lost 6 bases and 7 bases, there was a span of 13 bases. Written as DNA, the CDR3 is TGTGCCAGCAGACAGGAGGTAAGGAATTCACCCCTCCACTTT. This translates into CASRQEVRNSPLHF.

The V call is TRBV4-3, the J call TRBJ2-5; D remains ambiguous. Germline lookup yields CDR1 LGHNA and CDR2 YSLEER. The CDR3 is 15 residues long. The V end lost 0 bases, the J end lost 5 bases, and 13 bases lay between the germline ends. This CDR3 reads CASSQDSVRIETQYF. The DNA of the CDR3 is TGCGCCAGCAGCCAAGATTCTGTTAGGATTGAGACCCAGTACTTC.

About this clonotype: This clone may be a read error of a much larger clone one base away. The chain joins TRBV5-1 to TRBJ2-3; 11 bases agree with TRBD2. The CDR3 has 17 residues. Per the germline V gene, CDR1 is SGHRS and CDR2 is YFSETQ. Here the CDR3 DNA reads TGCGCCAACAGCGTAAGACAACTAGCGGGAGGCACAGATACGCAGTATTTT. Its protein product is CANSVRQLAGGTDTQYF.

The CDR3 nucleotides read TGCAGCGCATCACCATGTAATCAGCCCCAGCATTTT. It translates to CSASPCNQPQHF. This rearrangement joins TRBV29-1 to TRBJ1-5; D is unresolved. Germline CDR1 reads SQVTM; CDR2 reads ANQGSEA. CDR3 length: 12 amino acids. V lost 7 bases, J lost 4 bases, and 11 bases lay in between.

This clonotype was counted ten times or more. Here the CDR3 DNA reads TGCGCCAGCAGCCTGGGACAGGCGCCTCATGAAAAACTGTTTTTT. Encoded protein: CASSLGQAPHEKLFF. The chain employs TRBV4-1 and TRBJ1-4, with 8 bases matching TRBD1. V shed 4 bases, J shed 6 bases, and the junction held 7 bases outside the gene matches. CDR1 is MGHRA and CDR2 is YSYEKL in the germline V gene. The CDR3 extends over 15 amino acids.

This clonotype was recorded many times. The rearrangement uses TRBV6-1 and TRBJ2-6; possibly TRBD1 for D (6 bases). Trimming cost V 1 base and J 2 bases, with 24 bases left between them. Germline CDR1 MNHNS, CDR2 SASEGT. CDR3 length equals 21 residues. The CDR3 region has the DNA TGTGCCAGCAGTGAAGAAAGATGGATTCCGGGACACCATCCTGGGGCCAACGTCCTGACTTTC. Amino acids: CASSEERWIPGHHPGANVLTF.

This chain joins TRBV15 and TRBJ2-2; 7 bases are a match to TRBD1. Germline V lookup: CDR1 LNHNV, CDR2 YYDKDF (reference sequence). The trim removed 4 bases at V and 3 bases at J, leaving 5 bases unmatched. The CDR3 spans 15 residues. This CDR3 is CATSTGQRYTGELFF. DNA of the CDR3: TGTGCCACCAGCACGGGACAGCGATACACCGGGGAGCTGTTTTTT.

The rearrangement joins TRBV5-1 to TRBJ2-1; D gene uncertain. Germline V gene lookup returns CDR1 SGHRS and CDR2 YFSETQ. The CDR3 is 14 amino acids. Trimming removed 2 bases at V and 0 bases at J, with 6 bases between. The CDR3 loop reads CASSLRSSYNEQFF. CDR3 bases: TGCGCCAGCAGCTTACGAAGCTCCTACAATGAGCAGTTCTTC.

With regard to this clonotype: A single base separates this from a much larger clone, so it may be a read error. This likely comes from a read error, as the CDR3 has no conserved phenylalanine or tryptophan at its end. CDR3 in amino acids: CASQLGLANEQYL. The CDR3 DNA sequence: TGTGCCAGCCAGTTGGGACTAGCGAACGAGCAGTACCTC. The chain uses TRBV6-5 and TRBJ2-7; 10 bases map to TRBD2. V shed 8 bases and J 5 bases; nucleotides not matched to a gene: 6. This CDR3 is built from 13 residues. The V gene's germline CDR1 is MNHEY and CDR2 SVGAGI.

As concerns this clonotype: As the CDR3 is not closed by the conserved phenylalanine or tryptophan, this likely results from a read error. As DNA, the CDR3 is TGTGCCAGCAGTTACGAAGCGGGAGGGCGGTACGCCTATGAGCAGTACTTA. Its translation: CASSYEAGGRYAYEQYL. The rearrangement uses TRBV6-2 or TRBV6-3 and TRBJ2-7; 10 nucleotides match TRBD2. CDR1 MNHEY and CDR2 SVGEGT come from the germline V gene. The CDR3 is 17 residues long.

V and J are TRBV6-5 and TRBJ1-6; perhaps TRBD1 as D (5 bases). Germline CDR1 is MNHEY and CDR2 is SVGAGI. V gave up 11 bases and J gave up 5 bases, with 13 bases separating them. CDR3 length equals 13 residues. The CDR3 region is CAGGGPNNSPLHF. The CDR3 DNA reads TGTGCCGGCGGGGGTCCCAATAATTCACCCCTCCACTTT.

CDR3 sequence reads: CSVEPGRGPDYGYTF. CDR3 nucleotide sequence: TGCAGCGTTGAGCCAGGGAGAGGGCCGGACTATGGCTACACCTTC. The chain is built from TRBV29-1 and TRBJ1-2, with D possibly TRBD1 on 5 matching bases. CDR1 and CDR2 (germline): SQVTM, ANQGSEA. There are 15 residues in the CDR3. V dropped 3 bases and J dropped 3 bases, with 17 bases sitting between them.

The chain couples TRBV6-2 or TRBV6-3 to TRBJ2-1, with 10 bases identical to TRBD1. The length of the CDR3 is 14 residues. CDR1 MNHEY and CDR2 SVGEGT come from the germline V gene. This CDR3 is CVNRDRGSANEQFF. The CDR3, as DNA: TGTGTCAACAGGGACAGGGGTTCCGCGAATGAGCAGTTCTTC.

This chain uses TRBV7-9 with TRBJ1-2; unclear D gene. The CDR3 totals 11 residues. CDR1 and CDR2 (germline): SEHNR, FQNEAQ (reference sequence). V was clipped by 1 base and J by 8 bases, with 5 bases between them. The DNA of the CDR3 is TGTGCCAGCAGCTTAGTTGGAGGCTACACCTTC. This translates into CASSLVGGYTF.

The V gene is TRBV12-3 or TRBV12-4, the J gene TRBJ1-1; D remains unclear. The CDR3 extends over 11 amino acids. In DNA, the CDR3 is TGTATCAGCAGTTTACAAGCTGAAGCTTTCTTT. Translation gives CISSLQAEAFF.

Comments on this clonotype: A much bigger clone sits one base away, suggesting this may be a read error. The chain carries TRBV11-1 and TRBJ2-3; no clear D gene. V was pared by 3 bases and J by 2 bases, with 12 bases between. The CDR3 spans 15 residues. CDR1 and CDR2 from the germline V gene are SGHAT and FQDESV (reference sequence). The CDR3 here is CASSFANFLTDTQYF. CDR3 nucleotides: TGTGCCAGCAGCTTCGCAAACTTCCTCACAGATACGCAGTATTTT.

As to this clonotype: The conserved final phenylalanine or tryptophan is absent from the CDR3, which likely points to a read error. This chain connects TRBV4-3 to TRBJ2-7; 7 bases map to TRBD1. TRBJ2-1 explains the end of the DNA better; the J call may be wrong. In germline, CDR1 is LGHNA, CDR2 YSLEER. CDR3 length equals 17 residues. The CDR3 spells CASSQASWTGAAYEQFL. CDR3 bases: TGCGCCAGCAGCCAAGCTTCCTGGACAGGAGCTGCCTACGAGCAGTTCCTC.

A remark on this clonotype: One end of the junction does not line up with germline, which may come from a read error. The CDR3 nucleotides are TGTGCCAGCACCCCCGCCCCGACTAGCGGGAACTACAATGAGCAGTTCTTT. Amino acid sequence: CASTPAPTSGNYNEQFF. The chain has TRBV12-3 or TRBV12-4 and TRBJ2-1; 11 bases are shared with TRBD2. This CDR3 comprises 17 residues.

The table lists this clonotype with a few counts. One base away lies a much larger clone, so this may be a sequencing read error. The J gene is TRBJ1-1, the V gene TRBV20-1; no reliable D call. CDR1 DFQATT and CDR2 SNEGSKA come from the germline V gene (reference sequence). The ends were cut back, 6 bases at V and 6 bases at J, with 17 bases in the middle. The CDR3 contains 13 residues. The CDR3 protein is CSALLDDGSEAFF. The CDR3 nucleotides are TGCAGTGCCCTCTTAGACGATGGTTCTGAAGCTTTCTTT.

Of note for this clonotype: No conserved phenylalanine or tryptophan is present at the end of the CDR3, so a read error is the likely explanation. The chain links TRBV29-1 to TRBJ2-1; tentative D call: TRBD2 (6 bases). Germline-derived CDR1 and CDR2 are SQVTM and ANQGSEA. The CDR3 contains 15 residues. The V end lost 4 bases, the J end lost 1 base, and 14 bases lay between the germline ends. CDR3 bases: TGCAGCGTTGTAGGGACTTTCCTATCCTACAATGAGCAGTTCATC. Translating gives CSVVGTFLSYNEQFI.

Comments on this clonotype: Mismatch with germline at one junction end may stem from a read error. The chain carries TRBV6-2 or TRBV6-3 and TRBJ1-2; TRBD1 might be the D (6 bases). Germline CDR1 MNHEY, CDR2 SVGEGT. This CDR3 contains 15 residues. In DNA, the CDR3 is TGTGCCAGTAGTTACTCGAACGGGGGCTTGGATGGCTACATCTTC. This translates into CASSYSNGGLDGYIF.

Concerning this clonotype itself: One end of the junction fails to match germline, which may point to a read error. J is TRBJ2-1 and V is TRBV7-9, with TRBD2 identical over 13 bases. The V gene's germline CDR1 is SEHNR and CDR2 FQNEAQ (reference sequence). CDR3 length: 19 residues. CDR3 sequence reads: CASSRLLGTSGISYNEHFF. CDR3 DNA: TGTGCCAGCAGCCGTTTACTCGGGACTAGCGGGATCTCCTACAATGAGCATTTCTTC.

As DNA, the CDR3 is TGTGCCATTGAGGACTGCGGAGGTGAAAAACTGTTTTTT. Its translation is CAIEDCGGEKLFF. V and J are TRBV2 and TRBJ1-4; D gene ambiguous. V was shortened by 10 bases and J by 7 bases, with 16 bases between the two germline ends. The germline V gene encodes CDR1 SNHLY and CDR2 FYNNEI. The CDR3 length is 13 residues.